Each of the 26 T cell receptor beta chains below was sequenced from the same sample in a study of blood T cell repertoires in COVID-19. The method was immunoSEQ multiplex PCR; TCRdb's version includes in-frame clones alone and lacks a portion of them. The repertoire holds tens of thousands of clones, with approximately 79% as singletons. The sequencing input was peripheral blood. The origin of the receptors is a human donor in a cohort sampled during active COVID-19.

The CDR3 region has the DNA TGTGCCAGTAGTCTTACATTACATGAAAAACTGTTTTTT. Translation: CASSLTLHEKLFF. The chain couples TRBV19 to TRBJ1-4; D is unclear. This CDR3 has 13 residues. CDR1 is LNHDA and CDR2 is SQIVND in the germline V gene (reference sequence). The ends were cut back, 5 bases at V and 6 bases at J, with 10 bases in the middle.

The chain links TRBV15 to TRBJ1-4; D is uncertain. The germline gives CDR1 LNHNV, CDR2 YYDKDF (reference sequence). V gave up 0 bases and J gave up 8 bases, with 7 bases separating them. This CDR3 contains 13 residues. This chain's CDR3 is CATSRDFREKLFF. CDR3 DNA: TGTGCCACCAGCAGAGATTTCCGGGAAAAACTGTTTTTT.

The chain combines TRBV18 with TRBJ2-7; 8 positions match TRBD1. V lost 3 bases to trimming and J lost 9 bases; unmatched junction nucleotides: 10. Per germline, CDR1 KGHSH and CDR2 LQKENI. This CDR3 has 14 amino acids. CDR3 region: CASSPTRDRSVQYV. The CDR3 DNA is TGTGCCAGCTCACCGACCCGGGACAGGTCTGTGCAGTACGTC.

V is TRBV5-4 and J is TRBJ1-2; the D gene is possibly TRBD1 (5 bases). The CDR3 consists of 14 residues. Germline values: CDR1 SGHNT, CDR2 YYREEE (reference sequence). V lost 0 bases and J lost 8, with 14 bases in between. This chain's CDR3 is CASSLETTGRGYTF. As DNA, the CDR3 is TGTGCCAGCAGCTTGGAGACCACAGGCCGGGGCTACACCTTC.

The chain uses TRBV10-3 and TRBJ2-7; no clear D. V lost 8 bases and J 4 bases, leaving 3 bases between the germline ends. The length of the CDR3 is 9 residues. The germline gives CDR1 ENHRY, CDR2 SYGVKD. CDR3 residues: CAIPYEQYF. CDR3 in DNA: TGTGCCATCCCTTACGAGCAGTACTTC.

This clone was observed a single time. The chain joins TRBV6-5 to TRBJ1-4, with a tentative D call TRBD1 (5 bases). There are 14 residues in the CDR3. Germline CDR1 and CDR2: MNHEY and SVGAGI. Trimming removed 4 bases from V and 5 bases from J, with 11 bases in between. This CDR3 is CASSFQGNNEKLFF. DNA of the CDR3: TGTGCCAGCAGTTTTCAGGGAAACAATGAAAAACTGTTTTTT.

The V call is TRBV12-2, the J call TRBJ2-5; the table gives TRBD2 as D, unverified against the DNA. TRBV12-2 is a pseudogene. The CDR3 has 18 amino acids. The CDR3 bases are TGTGCAAGTCGCTTAGAAACCGCTCCTCCGGAGAGGCACGAGACCCAGTACTTC. Amino acids: CASRLETAPPERHETQYF.

The chain links TRBV5-3 to TRBJ2-5, with 7 bases fitting TRBD1. TRBV5-3 is assigned to the ORF class and has an uncertain function. This CDR3 contains 14 residues. J was trimmed by 5 bases and V by 1 base; bases with no gene match: 5. The CDR3, as DNA: TGTGCCAGAAGCTTGAGACAGGGATCGGAGACCCAGTACTTC. Its translation: CARSLRQGSETQYF.

The V gene is TRBV14, the J gene TRBJ2-1; TRBD2 matches 10 bases. The germline CDR1 and CDR2 sequences are SGHDN and FVKESK. CDR3 length equals 14 residues. V lost 1 base, J lost 9 bases, and 3 bases stayed unmatched. In DNA, the CDR3 is TGTGCCAGCAGCCAAGTTCTAGCGGGGGCTGAGCAGTTCTTC. Amino acids: CASSQVLAGAEQFF.

The chain uses TRBV4-2 and TRBJ2-4; 9 positions match TRBD1. The V and J ends lost 4 bases and 1 base, in that order; junction bases with no gene match: 5. Germline loops: CDR1 LGHNA, CDR2 YNFKEQ. The CDR3 spans 16 residues. The CDR3 DNA follows: TGTGCCAGCAGCCCCGACAGGGGGTACGCCAAAAACATTCAGTACTTC. Amino acids: CASSPDRGYAKNIQYF.

This clone has a single count. This chain connects TRBV5-1 to TRBJ1-4; TRBD1 aligns across 7 bases. The V and J ends lost 0 bases and 3 bases, in that order; junction bases with no gene match: 2. Germline values: CDR1 SGHRS, CDR2 YFSETQ. CDR3 length: 15 amino acids. The CDR3: CASSLAGTANEKLFF. The CDR3 nucleotides read TGCGCCAGCAGCTTGGCCGGGACAGCTAATGAAAAACTGTTTTTT.

This clone was picked up one time. The rearrangement joins TRBV5-5 to TRBJ1-5; TRBD1 is a possible D gene (5 bases). The CDR3 covers 15 residues. CDR1 and CDR2 from the germline V gene are SGHKS and YYEKEE (reference sequence). The V end was cut by 0 bases, the J end by 0 bases, with 7 bases between. The CDR3 loop reads CASSLAGVSNQPQHF. Here the CDR3 DNA reads TGTGCCAGCAGCTTGGCGGGGGTTAGCAATCAGCCCCAGCATTTT.

The chain couples TRBV28 to TRBJ1-2; 9 nucleotides match TRBD1. The germline CDR1 and CDR2 sequences are MDHEN and SYDVKM. This CDR3 spans 13 amino acids. V was pared by 6 bases and J by 7 bases, with 6 bases of the junction left unmatched. The CDR3 here is CASSPGQGGGYTF. The CDR3 coding sequence is TGTGCCAGCAGCCCGGGACAGGGAGGTGGCTACACCTTC.

The rearrangement joins TRBV7-8 to TRBJ1-6; no clear D gene. The CDR3 runs 14 residues. Germline V gene sequence: CDR1 SGHVS, CDR2 FQNEAQ. V lost 5 bases, J lost 4 bases, and 9 bases lay in between. CDR3 in DNA: TGTGCCAGCAGCGCGGGGTATTATAATTCACCCCTCCACTTT. The encoded protein is CASSAGYYNSPLHF.

The table lists this clone with a few counts. V gene TRBV5-1 combines with J gene TRBJ2-7; the match to TRBD2 covers 12 bases. Germline CDR1 and CDR2: SGHRS and YFSETQ. This CDR3 spans 16 amino acids. V was pared by 4 bases and J by 5 bases, with 10 bases of the junction left unmatched. CDR3 residues: CASSLRTSGEMDEQYV. CDR3 nucleotides: TGCGCCAGCAGCCTACGGACTAGCGGGGAGATGGACGAGCAGTACGTC.

This rearrangement joins TRBV5-1 to TRBJ2-2; no clear D. The germline CDR1 and CDR2 sequences are SGHRS and YFSETQ. This CDR3 is built from 14 residues. V lost 0 bases, J lost 4 bases, and 7 bases lay in between. In DNA form, the CDR3 reads TGCGCCAGCAGCTTGGGACGGAGCACCGGGGAGCTGTTTTTT. Translation gives CASSLGRSTGELFF.

V usage is TRBV5-1 and J usage is TRBJ1-5; D perhaps matches TRBD1 (6 bases). Germline V gene data show CDR1 as SGHRS and CDR2 as YFSETQ. V lost 0 bases to trimming and J lost 4 bases, with 11 bases between them. The CDR3 is made up of 15 amino acids. CDR3 sequence (DNA): TGCGCCAGCAGCTTGGCCCCAGGGGCGAATCAGCCCCAGCATTTT. This encodes CASSLAPGANQPQHF. Variable domain in full (rest from reference TRBV5-1 and TRBJ1-5): KAGVTQTPRYLIKTRGQQVTLSCSPISGHRSVSWYQQTPGQGLQFLFEYFSETQRNKGNFPGRFSGRQFSNSRSEMNVSTLELGDSALYLCASSLAPGANQPQHFGDGTRLSIL.

This rearrangement joins TRBV4-1 to TRBJ2-7; TRBD1 is a possible D gene (5 bases). Per the germline V gene, CDR1 is MGHRA and CDR2 is YSYEKL. Trimming removed 1 base at V and 1 base at J, with 8 bases between. This CDR3 contains 14 residues. CDR3 in DNA: TGCGCCAGCAGCCAAGCTCAGGGATCCTACGAGCAGTACTTC. Its protein product is CASSQAQGSYEQYF.

The chain employs TRBV4-1 and TRBJ1-2, with 8 bases lining up with TRBD1. J was trimmed by 7 bases and V by 1 base; bases with no gene match: 5. This CDR3 comprises 14 residues. From germline, CDR1 is MGHRA and CDR2 YSYEKL. The CDR3 region is CASSQGQGARGYTF. CDR3 in DNA: TGCGCCAGCAGCCAAGGGCAGGGGGCGCGTGGCTACACCTTC.

V is TRBV6-5 and J is TRBJ1-1; D possibly corresponds to TRBD1 (6 bases). Germline loops: CDR1 MNHEY, CDR2 SVGAGI. The germline V and J ends were trimmed by 2 bases and 7 bases, with 11 bases remaining between them. The CDR3 is 13 residues long. The CDR3 coding sequence is TGTGCCAGCAGTTACGGGGGCCATTATGAAGCTTTCTTT. Its protein is CASSYGGHYEAFF.

J is TRBJ2-5 and V is TRBV7-8; 9 nucleotides line up with TRBD1. The CDR3 runs to 13 residues. Per the germline V gene, CDR1 is SGHVS and CDR2 is FQNEAQ. V dropped 5 bases and J dropped 4; count of bases not matched to a gene: 2. The DNA of the CDR3 is TGTGCCAGCAGCAGACAGGGGGGAGAGACCCAGTACTTC. This codes for CASSRQGGETQYF.

The rearrangement links TRBV19 to TRBJ1-1, with D perhaps matching TRBD1 (5 bases). Germline V gene data show CDR1 as LNHDA and CDR2 as SQIVND (reference sequence). Trimming removed 3 bases from V and 2 bases from J, with 10 bases in between. This CDR3 contains 14 residues. CDR3 sequence: CASSIQGINTEAFF. The CDR3 coding sequence is TGTGCCAGTAGTATTCAGGGTATCAACACTGAAGCTTTCTTT.

The V and J genes are TRBV28 and TRBJ2-1, with a weak D call TRBD2 (5 bases). V was trimmed by 3 bases and J by 2 bases, leaving 11 bases between them. The CDR3 spans 15 residues. The germline V gene encodes CDR1 MDHEN and CDR2 SYDVKM. The CDR3 region is CASSLWTGTYNEQFF. The CDR3, as DNA: TGTGCCAGCAGTTTGTGGACGGGAACCTACAATGAGCAGTTCTTC.

The chain couples TRBV9 to TRBJ1-2; a weak D match, TRBD1 (5 bases). The germline gives CDR1 SGDLS, CDR2 YYNGEE. This CDR3 comprises 15 residues. V was trimmed by 0 bases and J by 0 bases, leaving 9 bases between them. This chain's CDR3 is CASSVAGQANYGYTF. The CDR3, as DNA: TGTGCCAGCAGCGTAGCAGGGCAAGCTAACTATGGCTACACCTTC.

The chain joins TRBV29-1 to TRBJ2-1; D unresolved. Germline assignment: CDR1 SQVTM and CDR2 ANQGSEA. The CDR3 totals 13 residues. The V end was cut by 5 bases, the J end by 0 bases, with 8 bases between. The DNA of the CDR3 is TGCAGCGTTTCTGGGCCCTCCTACAATGAGCAGTTCTTC. The encoded protein is CSVSGPSYNEQFF.

A single count supports this clone. This chain connects TRBV4-3 to TRBJ2-7; D unclear. Germline V CDR1 and CDR2: LGHNA, YSLEER. Trimming took off 1 base at V and 3 bases at J, with 7 bases between the two ends. The CDR3 spans 13 residues. CDR3 DNA sequence: TGCGCCAGCAGCCAAGGCCCGGGCTACGAGCAGTACTTC. Amino acid sequence: CASSQGPGYEQYF.